A single sample is the source of the 25 T cell receptor beta chains below, sequenced in a study of shared clonotypes between healthy human individuals. Produced via immunoSEQ multiplex PCR; TCRdb's table is partial and in-frame only. The data show roughly 490,000 clones, with around 80% seen just once and 10% to 15% held by the top ten. Source material: PBMCs. Source of these receptors: a woman aged 40-49 years in good health. Some clones in this sample may be carry-over from other donors' samples.

With respect to this clone: Mismatch with germline at one junction end may stem from a read error. The chain recombines TRBV2 with TRBJ1-1, with 9 bases that match TRBD1. The CDR3 spans 14 residues. Germline loops: CDR1 SNHLY, CDR2 FYNNEI. CDR3 amino acids: CASSEIGQGTPLVF. Written as DNA, the CDR3 is TGTGCCAGCAGTGAAATCGGACAGGGGACGCCCCTCGTCTTT.

The chain couples TRBV10-2 to TRBJ1-4, with D possibly matching TRBD1 (6 bases). V gave up 4 bases and J gave up 5 bases, with 11 bases separating them. Germline V gene data show CDR1 as WSHSY and CDR2 as SAAADI. CDR3 length equals 14 residues. CDR3 sequence (DNA): TGCGCCAGCAGTGGTACAGGGATAAATGAAAAACTGTTTTTT. Its protein is CASSGTGINEKLFF.

This chain joins TRBV5-4 and TRBJ2-7; 13 bases are shared with TRBD2. Germline trimming cut 7 bases from V and 2 bases from J; bases unmatched to any gene: 3. The CDR3 runs to 14 residues. In germline, CDR1 is SGHNT, CDR2 YYREEE (reference sequence). The CDR3 loop reads CASGTSGIPYEQYF. The CDR3 DNA reads TGTGCCAGCGGGACTAGCGGGATTCCCTACGAGCAGTACTTC.

The J gene is TRBJ2-1, the V gene TRBV13, with TRBD2 matching over 7 bases. The CDR3 runs to 17 residues. From germline, CDR1 is PRHDT and CDR2 FYEKMQ (reference sequence). The J segment lost 8 bases and the V segment lost 5 bases, leaving 18 bases of the junction unmatched. DNA of the CDR3: TGTGCCAGCAGCCCCCGTGGCAGCGGGGTTGGGTGGGATGAGCAGTTCTTC. It codes for CASSPRGSGVGWDEQFF.

The rearrangement links TRBV9 to TRBJ1-2, with D possibly being TRBD1 (5 bases). This CDR3 comprises 14 residues. Germline V lookup: CDR1 SGDLS, CDR2 YYNGEE. Trimming cost V 4 bases and J 2 bases, with 12 bases left between them. As DNA, the CDR3 is TGTGCCAGCAGCCCCCAGGGAACGAACTATGGCTACACCTTC. Translated: CASSPQGTNYGYTF.

The V and J genes are TRBV4-3 and TRBJ2-7, with 7 bases that match TRBD1. The CDR3 is made up of 15 amino acids. The germline gives CDR1 LGHNA, CDR2 YSLEER. The V segment lost 0 bases and the J segment 10 bases; nucleotides outside the gene matches: 12. CDR3 bases: TGCGCCAGCAGCCAAGATCTGGCAGGGGGACGTGAACAGTACTTC. This gives the protein CASSQDLAGGREQYF.

The rearrangement joins TRBV11-3 to TRBJ2-3; D unclear. The length of the CDR3 is 14 residues. The germline CDR1 and CDR2 sequences are SGHNT and YENEEA. Trimming cost V 5 bases and J 1 base, with 10 bases left between them. This CDR3 is CASSIGRGTDTQYF. CDR3 nucleotide sequence: TGTGCCAGCAGCATAGGACGGGGCACAGATACGCAGTATTTT.

The rearrangement links TRBV4-3 to TRBJ2-2; 10 bases are shared with TRBD2. Germline V gene lookup returns CDR1 LGHNA and CDR2 YSLEER. The CDR3 spans 16 residues. Trimming cost V 1 base and J 1 base; bases outside gene matches: 0. Written as DNA, the CDR3 is TGCGCCAGCAGCCAAGGACTAGCGGGGAACACCGGGGAGCTGTTTTTT. Translating it yields CASSQGLAGNTGELFF.

This clone was observed once. The chain has TRBV5-1 and TRBJ1-2; the match to TRBD1 covers 9 bases. The CDR3 totals 15 residues. Germline V lookup: CDR1 SGHRS, CDR2 YFSETQ. The trim removed 1 base at V and 7 bases at J, leaving 8 bases unmatched. This CDR3 is CASSLNTGGDGGYTF. CDR3 bases: TGCGCCAGCAGCTTGAACACAGGGGGCGATGGTGGCTACACCTTC.

J is TRBJ2-7 and V is TRBV29-1; D is perhaps TRBD1 (6 bases). CDR1 is SQVTM, CDR2 ANQGSEA, per germline. The CDR3 is 14 amino acids. V was trimmed by 5 bases and J by 3 bases, leaving 17 bases between them. CDR3 DNA sequence: TGCAGCGTTCTCAAGGATCAGGGGAGCTACGAGCAGTACTTC. Its protein product is CSVLKDQGSYEQYF.

In this sample, this clone turned up a few times. Other DNA sequences in this specimen translate into the identical CDR3. The chain recombines TRBV4-1 with TRBJ2-3; D might be TRBD1 (6 bases). CDR1 and CDR2 (germline): MGHRA, YSYEKL. Between the trimmed V and J ends, which lost 3 bases and 3 bases, there was a span of 10 bases. The CDR3 totals 14 residues. For the CDR3, the DNA is TGCGCCAGCAGCCAGGGGGCCGGAACAGATACGCAGTATTTT. Its translation is CASSQGAGTDTQYF.

The J gene is TRBJ2-2, the V gene TRBV4-3; D is possibly TRBD1 or TRBD2 (5 bases each). The V end was cut by 1 base, the J end by 7 bases, with 13 bases between. CDR1 and CDR2 from the germline V gene are LGHNA and YSLEER. The CDR3 is made up of 15 amino acids. CDR3 in amino acids: CASSQGRGAVGELFF. As DNA, the CDR3 is TGCGCCAGCAGCCAAGGCCGGGGCGCGGTCGGGGAGCTGTTTTTT.

This chain uses TRBV4-3 with TRBJ2-5; TRBD1 matches 9 bases. CDR1 and CDR2 (germline): LGHNA, YSLEER. The trim removed 4 bases at V and 5 bases at J, leaving 8 bases unmatched. This CDR3 contains 15 residues. The CDR3 is CASSLTGQGFETQYF. Here the CDR3 DNA reads TGCGCCAGCAGCCTTACCGGACAGGGGTTTGAGACCCAGTACTTC.

This chain connects TRBV28 to TRBJ2-5; TRBD2 matches 7 bases. The germline gives CDR1 MDHEN, CDR2 SYDVKM. The CDR3 is made up of 17 amino acids. V was pared by 0 bases and J by 2 bases, with 9 bases of the junction left unmatched. CDR3 sequence reads: CASSLWDPGTTQETQYF. The CDR3 DNA follows: TGTGCCAGCAGTTTATGGGACCCCGGGACTACACAAGAGACCCAGTACTTC.

This rearrangement joins TRBV11-3 to TRBJ2-2, with a possible D match to TRBD1 (6 bases). The germline V gene has CDR1 SGHNT and CDR2 YENEEA. The V end was cut by 5 bases, the J end by 8 bases, with 12 bases between. The CDR3 contains 13 residues. CDR3 nucleotide sequence: TGTGCCAGCAGCCGAGGACAGACGGGGGAGCTGTTTTTT. Amino acids: CASSRGQTGELFF.

This clone was detected only a few times. This sequence joins TRBV6-6 and TRBJ2-7; D gene uncertain. V lost 5 bases and J 3 bases, leaving 8 bases between the germline ends. From germline, CDR1 is MNHNY and CDR2 SVGAGI (reference sequence). This CDR3 has 12 amino acids. CDR3 nucleotide sequence: TGTGCCAGCAGTGTCGACGGCTACGAGCAGTACTTC. This codes for CASSVDGYEQYF.

There are many counts of this clone. Other DNA sequences in this specimen translate into the identical CDR3. The V call is TRBV4-3, the J call TRBJ2-7; possible D gene TRBD1, 5 bases. The CDR3 has 13 residues. CDR1 is LGHNA, CDR2 YSLEER, per germline. V was cut by 1 base and J by 3 bases, with 7 bases left in between. CDR3 sequence reads: CASSQGTGYEQYF. The CDR3 bases are TGCGCCAGCAGCCAAGGCACAGGCTACGAGCAGTACTTC.

This clone was detected only a few times. The V call is TRBV28, the J call TRBJ2-2; 7 bases are shared with TRBD2. CDR3 length: 12 amino acids. J lost 6 bases, V lost 6 bases, and 1 base had no gene match. In germline, CDR1 is MDHEN, CDR2 SYDVKM. The CDR3 here is CASRTSAGELFF. The CDR3 DNA is TGTGCCAGCAGAACTAGCGCCGGGGAGCTGTTTTTT.

The chain has TRBV10-3 and TRBJ2-1; 13 bases match TRBD2. The CDR3 runs 17 residues. Germline-derived CDR1 and CDR2 are ENHRY and SYGVKD. V lost 5 bases and J lost 6; bases outside the gene matches: 10. CDR3 sequence (DNA): TGTGCCATCAGTCCTAGGACTAGCGGGGGCCTAACCAATGAGCAGTTCTTC. Protein: CAISPRTSGGLTNEQFF.

This CDR3 reads CASSILRTRIKLNTEAFF. In nucleotides, the CDR3 is TGTGCCAGCAGCATCCTTCGGACACGCATTAAATTGAACACTGAAGCTTTCTTT. The V call is TRBV5-6, the J call TRBJ1-1; possibly TRBD1 for D (5 bases). Germline V gene data show CDR1 as SGHDT and CDR2 as YYEEEE. This CDR3 comprises 18 residues. V lost 4 bases, J lost 0 bases, and 22 bases lay in between.

The chain couples TRBV7-2 to TRBJ2-7; D assignment may be TRBD1 or TRBD2 (5 bases each). The CDR3 loop spans 13 amino acids. V lost 0 bases and J lost 4, with 7 bases in between. The germline CDR1 and CDR2 sequences are SGHTA and FQGNSA. The CDR3 spells CASSLAWGYEQYF. CDR3 DNA: TGTGCCAGCAGCTTAGCTTGGGGGTACGAGCAGTACTTC.

This clone was seen only a few times. The chain couples TRBV2 to TRBJ2-2; D is unclear. There are 14 residues in the CDR3. Per the germline V gene, CDR1 is SNHLY and CDR2 is FYNNEI. V was pared by 7 bases and J by 0 bases, with 9 bases between. The CDR3 coding sequence is TGTGCCAGCATGGAACAGTCGAACACCGGGGAGCTGTTTTTT. It translates to CASMEQSNTGELFF.

V and J are TRBV28 and TRBJ2-7; 10 bases match TRBD2. Germline CDR1 is MDHEN and CDR2 is SYDVKM. Trimming removed 4 bases from V and 0 bases from J; junction bases left unmatched: 3. The CDR3 spans 15 residues. CDR3 in DNA: TGTGCCAGCAGTTCGGGACTAGCGATCTCCTACGAGCAGTACTTC. Its translation: CASSSGLAISYEQYF.

This chain uses TRBV9 with TRBJ2-1; TRBD2 is a possible D gene (5 bases). The germline V and J ends were trimmed by 1 base and 4 bases, with 15 bases remaining between them. The germline V gene encodes CDR1 SGDLS and CDR2 YYNGEE. This CDR3 is built from 16 residues. This chain's CDR3 is CASSVLGEPAYNEQFF. The CDR3, as DNA: TGTGCCAGCAGCGTACTCGGGGAGCCCGCTTACAATGAGCAGTTCTTC.

The chain links TRBV18 to TRBJ1-1, with a tentative D call TRBD1 (6 bases). V gave up 3 bases and J gave up 11 bases, with 16 bases separating them. The CDR3 sequence is 13 residues long. The germline gives CDR1 KGHSH, CDR2 LQKENI. The DNA for the CDR3 is TGTGCCAGCTCACCCGGGCAGGGGCAGGGCGCTTTCTTT. It encodes CASSPGQGQGAFF.